This T cell receptor (beta chain) was recorded in a study of metastatic and nonmetastatic thyroid tumors. Study-wide context: Samples came from malignant and benign thyroid patients, and repertoires were compared across blood and tumor or nodule tissue.

For this clone: Its specificity is unknown.

The CDR3 is made up of 14 amino acids. Germline assignment: CDR1 GTSNPN and CDR2 SVGIG (reference sequence). The V and J ends lost 3 bases and 8 bases, in that order; junction bases with no gene match: 10. Thyroid surgery was preceded by no treatment in any patient. As handled by the study authors: The study built a papillary thyroid cancer distant-metastasis classifier from CDR3 differences across clinicopathological groups. TCRdb re-processed the PCR reads through MiXCR. Clone size and V and J calls follow TCRdb, not the original study. The sample lists over 15,000 clones, roughly 24% occurring once. General observations from the study: Versus benign nodules, malignant thyroid tumors reportedly had significantly higher TCR beta diversity, in blood and tumor.

The sample comprised tumor tissue. The origin of this receptor is a male donor with papillary thyroid cancer or a benign thyroid nodule (not recorded which). Some clones in this sample may be carry-over from other donors' samples. The J gene is TRBJ2-1, the V gene TRBV30, with TRBD2 matching over 7 bases. The CDR3 sequence is CAWSLGGRWDEQFF. The CDR3 region has the DNA TGTGCCTGGAGCCTCGGGGGGAGATGGGATGAGCAGTTCTTC.